This paragraph covers one T cell receptor (beta chain) sequence. These data are taken from a study of blood T cell repertoires in COVID-19. TCRdb's table, derived via immunoSEQ multiplex PCR, lists solely in-frame clones and lacks some. The repertoire includes approximately 180,000 clones, approximately 85% of them detected once, and 9.8% sits in the top ten. V lost 5 bases to trimming and J lost 9 bases; unmatched junction nucleotides: 8. The CDR3 has 15 amino acids. Germline CDR1 is SEHNR and CDR2 is FQNEAQ (reference sequence). V and J are TRBV7-9 and TRBJ1-6, with 9 positions matching TRBD1. Source material: peripheral blood. This TCR was sampled from a woman aged 80 or over with acute or convalescent COVID-19. As DNA, the CDR3 is TGTGCCAGCAGCCAAACCGGGACAGGGACTTCACCCCTCCACTTT. Protein sequence: CASSQTGTGTSPLHF.